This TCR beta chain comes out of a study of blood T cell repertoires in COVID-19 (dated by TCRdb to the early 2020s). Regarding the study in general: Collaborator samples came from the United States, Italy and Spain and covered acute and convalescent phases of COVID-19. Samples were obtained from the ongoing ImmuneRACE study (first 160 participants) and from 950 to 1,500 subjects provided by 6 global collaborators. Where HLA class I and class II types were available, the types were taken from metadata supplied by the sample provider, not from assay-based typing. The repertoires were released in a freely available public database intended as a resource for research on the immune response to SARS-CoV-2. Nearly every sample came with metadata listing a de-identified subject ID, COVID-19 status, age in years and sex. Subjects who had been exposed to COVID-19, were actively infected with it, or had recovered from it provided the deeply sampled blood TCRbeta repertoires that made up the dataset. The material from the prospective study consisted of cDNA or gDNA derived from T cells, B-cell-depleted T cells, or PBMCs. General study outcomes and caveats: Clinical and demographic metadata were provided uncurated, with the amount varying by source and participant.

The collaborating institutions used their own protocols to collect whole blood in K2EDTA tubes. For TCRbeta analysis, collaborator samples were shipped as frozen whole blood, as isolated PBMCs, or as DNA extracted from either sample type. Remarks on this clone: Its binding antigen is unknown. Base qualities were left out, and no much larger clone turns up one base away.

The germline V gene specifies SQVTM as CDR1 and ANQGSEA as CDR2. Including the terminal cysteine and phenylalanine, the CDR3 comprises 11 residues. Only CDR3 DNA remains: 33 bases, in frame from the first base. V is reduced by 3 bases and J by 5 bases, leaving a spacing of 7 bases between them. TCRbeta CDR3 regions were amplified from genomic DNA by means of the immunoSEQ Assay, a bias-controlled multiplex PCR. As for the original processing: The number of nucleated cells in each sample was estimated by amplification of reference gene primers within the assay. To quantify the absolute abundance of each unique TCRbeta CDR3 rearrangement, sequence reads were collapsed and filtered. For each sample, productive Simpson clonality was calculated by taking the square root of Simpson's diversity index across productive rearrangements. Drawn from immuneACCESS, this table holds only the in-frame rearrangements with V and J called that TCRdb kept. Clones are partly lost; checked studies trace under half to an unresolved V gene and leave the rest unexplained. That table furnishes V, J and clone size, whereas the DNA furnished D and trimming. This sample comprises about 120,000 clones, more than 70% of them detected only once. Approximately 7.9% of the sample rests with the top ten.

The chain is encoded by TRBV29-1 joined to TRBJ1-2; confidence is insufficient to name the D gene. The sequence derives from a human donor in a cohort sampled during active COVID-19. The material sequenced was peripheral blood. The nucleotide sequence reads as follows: TGCAGCGTTGACACTCCATATGGCTACACCTTC. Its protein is CSVDTPYGYTF.